This entry features one T cell receptor (beta chain) sequence. The data were obtained in a study of blood T cell repertoires in COVID-19. Study context: The United States, Italy and Spain provided the acute and convalescent COVID-19 samples. T cells, B-cell-depleted T cells, or PBMCs provided the cDNA or gDNA that served as material.

V was pared by 5 bases and J by 5 bases, with 4 bases of the junction left unmatched. Germline V lookup: CDR1 KGHSH, CDR2 LQKENI. The CDR3 sequence is 15 residues long. Original data processing: The authors estimated nucleated cell counts from reference gene primer amplification. TCRdb's table, derived via immunoSEQ multiplex PCR, lists solely in-frame clones and lacks some. The V and J calls and the clone size are those of that table, but D and trimming were determined from the DNA. The sample records some 150,000 clones, 70% to 90% being singletons. This TCR was sampled from a man in his 70s with acute or convalescent COVID-19. The source material was peripheral blood. V and J are TRBV18 and TRBJ1-6; 9 bases match TRBD1. Here the CDR3 DNA reads TGTGCCAGCTCATACCGGGACAGGGATAATTCACCCCTCCACTTT. This codes for CASSYRDRDNSPLHF.